This TCR beta chain was recorded in a study of tumor-infiltrating lymphocytes in primary liver carcinoma. Study-level results: Tumor region pairs outstripped tumor-adjacent and tumor-blood pairs in overlap.

There are 13 residues in the CDR3. Trimming stripped 6 bases from V and 1 base from J, with 10 bases between. The germline V gene has CDR1 SGHAT and CDR2 FQDESV (reference sequence). Co-extraction yielded RNA and DNA from 20-30 mg of unsorted bulk tissue. This clonotype has only a few counts. Its target is not known. Making TCR beta cDNA involved 400 to 600 ng total RNA and a constant-region primer. A slightly modified ARM-PCR protocol with three nested multiplex PCR rounds produced these TCR beta libraries. Forward primers for TRBV1-TRBV30 and a C-beta reverse primer served the first two PCR rounds, at roughly 10 cycles each. TCRdb used MiXCR to reprocess the multiplex PCR reads, holding one entry per CDR3 protein. Counted here are tens of thousands of distinct CDR3 sequences, over 65% occurring once; the ten biggest clones make up 25%.

The source of this sequence is a man aged 35 to 55 with primary liver carcinoma and hepatitis B virus infection. Specimen: liver tumor tissue from sampling region 2. The subset is: tumor region T2, inferior pole. V is TRBV11-1 and J is TRBJ2-7; no definite D call. The CDR3 loop reads CASRGKRSYEQYF. In DNA, the CDR3 is TGTGCCAGCAGGGGGAAGCGATCCTACGAGCAGTACTTC.